A single sample is the source of the 22 T cell receptor beta chains below, sequenced in a study of fetal regulatory T cell absence and autoimmunity. Profiling relied on immunoSEQ multiplex PCR, and the TCRdb table lists in-frame clones only, not all of them. The sample has around 100,000 clones; about three quarters are singletons. Material for sequencing was pancreas tissue. The origin of the receptors is a male donor with IPEX syndrome.

V usage is TRBV18 and J usage is TRBJ2-1, with D possibly TRBD2 on 6 matching bases. The CDR3 is 15 amino acids. Germline-derived CDR1 and CDR2 are KGHSH and LQKENI. V lost 5 bases and J 5 bases, leaving 16 bases between the germline ends. The CDR3 is CASSAHGLSHNEQFF. CDR3 sequence (DNA): TGTGCCAGCTCAGCGCACGGACTATCTCACAATGAGCAGTTCTTC.

The V and J genes are TRBV5-1 and TRBJ1-4; possibly TRBD1 for D (6 bases). V lost 3 bases and J lost 5, with 17 bases in between. CDR3 length: 16 amino acids. Per the germline V gene, CDR1 is SGHRS and CDR2 is YFSETQ. The CDR3 DNA reads as TGCGCCAGCAGCTCCACTCCGGGACACAAGAATGAAAAACTGTTTTTT. The encoded protein is CASSSTPGHKNEKLFF.

The chain couples TRBV11-2 to TRBJ1-3, with 8 nucleotides matching TRBD1. The CDR3 loop spans 16 amino acids. Looked up from germline, CDR1 is SGHAT and CDR2 is FQNNGV. Trimming took 3 bases from V and 1 from J; bases not matched to a gene: 5. The chain's CDR3 is CASSFWQGASGNTIYF. DNA for the CDR3: TGTGCCAGCAGCTTCTGGCAGGGGGCTTCTGGAAACACCATATATTTT.

V gene TRBV5-6 combines with J gene TRBJ1-1; 9 bases line up with TRBD1. Germline V gene data show CDR1 as SGHDT and CDR2 as YYEEEE. The V segment lost 4 bases and the J segment 6 bases; nucleotides outside the gene matches: 7. This CDR3 has 14 amino acids. The CDR3 bases are TGTGCCAGCAGCCAAAGACAGGGGGGGCCTGAAGCTTTCTTT. It is translated as CASSQRQGGPEAFF.

The V call is TRBV12-2, the J call TRBJ2-1; the D call TRBD2 from the table was never checked on the DNA. TRBV12-2 is a known pseudogene. The CDR3 contains 14 residues. The CDR3 nucleotides are TGTGCAAGTCGTGCTAGCGGGTATTACAATGAGCAGTTCTTC. Protein: CASRASGYYNEQFF.

The chain carries TRBV19 and TRBJ1-2, with 11 bases identical to TRBD1. The V gene end was trimmed by 3 bases and the J gene end by 1 base; junction bases not matched to a gene: 4. The CDR3 runs 16 residues. Germline CDR1 reads LNHDA; CDR2 reads SQIVND (reference sequence). The CDR3 loop is CASSMDRGRDNYGYTF. The CDR3 DNA reads as TGTGCCAGTAGTATGGACAGGGGGCGCGATAACTATGGCTACACCTTC.

The J gene is TRBJ1-2, the V gene TRBV19; no reliable D call. The CDR3 extends over 9 amino acids. Per germline, CDR1 LNHDA and CDR2 SQIVND (reference sequence). The DNA of the CDR3 is TGTCGCCCTAACTATGGCTACACCTTC. Amino acids: CRPNYGYTF.

The rearrangement links TRBV5-4 to TRBJ2-1, with D maybe TRBD1 (6 bases). The V gene's germline CDR1 is SGHNT and CDR2 YYREEE (reference sequence). This CDR3 is built from 15 residues. The ends were cut back, 4 bases at V and 3 bases at J, with 14 bases in the middle. The CDR3 loop reads CASSKYRVRYNEQFF. CDR3 nucleotide sequence: TGTGCCAGCAGCAAATACAGGGTTCGCTACAATGAGCAGTTCTTC.

This chain uses TRBV4-1 with TRBJ2-1; D is unclear. V dropped 1 base and J dropped 1 base, with 8 bases sitting between them. The CDR3 spans 15 residues. Germline CDR1 is MGHRA and CDR2 is YSYEKL. The CDR3 DNA follows: TGCGCCAGCAGCCAAGTGGCGGTTTCCTACAATGAGCAGTTCTTC. This sequence encodes CASSQVAVSYNEQFF.

The V gene is TRBV6-6, the J gene TRBJ1-2; tentative D call: TRBD1 (5 bases). The V gene lost 6 bases and the J gene lost 0 bases, with 17 bases spanning the gap. The length of the CDR3 is 16 residues. Per germline, CDR1 MNHNY and CDR2 SVGAGI (reference sequence). CDR3 amino acids: CASRNSGTQANYGYTF. The CDR3, as DNA: TGTGCCAGCAGAAATTCCGGGACGCAGGCTAACTATGGCTACACCTTC.

This clone was detected a few times. J is TRBJ2-5 and V is TRBV7-7; D call uncertain. V was cut by 1 base and J by 1 base, with 7 bases left in between. There are 14 residues in the CDR3. Germline V gene data show CDR1 as SSHAT and CDR2 as FNYEAQ (reference sequence). The CDR3 is CASSLGHGQETQYF. In nucleotides, the CDR3 is TGTGCCAGCAGCTTAGGGCACGGCCAAGAGACCCAGTACTTC.

The CDR3 reads CASSLGGLFYNEQFF. In nucleotides, the CDR3 is TGTGCCAGCAGTCTAGGTGGACTTTTCTACAATGAGCAGTTCTTC. The chain joins TRBV5-4 to TRBJ2-1; weak D call: TRBD2 (5 bases). CDR1 is SGHNT and CDR2 is YYREEE in the germline V gene (reference sequence). The CDR3 is made up of 15 amino acids. The V and J ends lost 5 bases and 3 bases respectively, with 15 bases between them.

The J gene is TRBJ2-3, the V gene TRBV7-9; D might be TRBD1 (5 bases). CDR1 and CDR2 from the germline V gene are SEHNR and FQNEAQ (reference sequence). With 1 base removed from V and 2 bases from J, the gap between germline ends came to 13 bases. CDR3 size: 16 residues. The CDR3 region is CASSLGGGSTTDTQYF. For the CDR3, the DNA is TGTGCCAGCAGCTTAGGGGGCGGTTCTACCACAGATACGCAGTATTTT.

The CDR3 loop reads CASRENQPQHF. The CDR3 nucleotides read TGTGCCAGCAGGGAAAATCAGCCCCAGCATTTT. This sequence joins TRBV11-2 and TRBJ1-5, with D hard to call. The ends were cut back, 6 bases at V and 4 bases at J, with 4 bases in the middle. Germline CDR1 and CDR2: SGHAT and FQNNGV. CDR3 size: 11 residues.

V gene TRBV4-1 combines with J gene TRBJ1-5, with 7 bases matching TRBD1. The CDR3 runs to 15 residues. V lost 4 bases, J lost 3 bases, and 6 bases stayed unmatched. Germline values: CDR1 MGHRA, CDR2 YSYEKL. In DNA form, the CDR3 reads TGCGCCAGCAGCCCGTGGACAGGCCCCAATCAGCCCCAGCATTTT. It translates to CASSPWTGPNQPQHF.

The gene calls are TRBV6-5 and TRBJ2-2; no reliable D call. V lost 1 base, J lost 6 bases, and 6 bases lay in between. Germline V gene sequence: CDR1 MNHEY, CDR2 SVGAGI. The CDR3 has 13 amino acids. The chain's CDR3 is CASSYLQSGELFF. The CDR3 DNA is TGTGCCAGCAGTTACTTGCAGTCCGGGGAGCTGTTTTTT.

V is TRBV6-5 and J is TRBJ2-3; D gene uncertain. This CDR3 comprises 13 residues. Between the trimmed V and J ends, which lost 1 base and 5 bases, there was a span of 7 bases. Germline CDR1 MNHEY, CDR2 SVGAGI. The CDR3 region is CASSYYVGDTQYF. In DNA form, the CDR3 reads TGTGCCAGCAGTTACTACGTCGGAGATACGCAGTATTTT.

This clone was found a few times. This sequence joins TRBV9 and TRBJ2-7; possibly TRBD1 for D (6 bases). The CDR3 spans 14 residues. Trimming took 6 bases from V and 2 from J, leaving 15 bases between them. From germline, CDR1 is SGDLS and CDR2 YYNGEE. The CDR3: CASIRRQVPYEQYF. The CDR3 DNA follows: TGTGCCAGCATCAGACGACAGGTTCCCTACGAGCAGTACTTC.

The V gene is TRBV27, the J gene TRBJ1-6; D is undetermined. V lost 1 base and J lost 3, with 4 bases in between. Germline V lookup: CDR1 MNHEY, CDR2 SMNVEV (reference sequence). The CDR3 extends over 14 amino acids. The CDR3 DNA is TGTGCCAGCAGTTTATACAACTATAATTCACCCCTCCACTTT. Its translation: CASSLYNYNSPLHF.

J is TRBJ2-6 and V is TRBV5-6; D gene ambiguous. Trimming pared 5 bases from V and 0 bases from J, leaving 9 bases between. Germline values: CDR1 SGHDT, CDR2 YYEEEE. This CDR3 is built from 15 residues. The CDR3 sequence is CASSPVDSGANVLTF. The CDR3 DNA sequence: TGTGCCAGCAGTCCAGTGGACTCTGGGGCCAACGTCCTGACTTTC.

The chain joins TRBV10-3 to TRBJ2-1; possible D gene TRBD2, 7 bases. Germline CDR1 and CDR2: ENHRY and SYGVKD. CDR3 length equals 16 residues. The germline V and J ends were trimmed by 0 bases and 5 bases, with 14 bases remaining between them. The CDR3 here is CAISESMGGADNEQFF. In DNA, the CDR3 is TGTGCCATCAGTGAGTCGATGGGGGGGGCTGACAATGAGCAGTTCTTC.

The chain has TRBV18 and TRBJ2-7, with 9 positions matching TRBD2. The V gene end was trimmed by 3 bases and the J gene end by 4 bases; junction bases not matched to a gene: 10. CDR3 size: 16 residues. CDR1 is KGHSH and CDR2 is LQKENI in the germline V gene. The CDR3 region is CASSPSASGALYEQYF. In nucleotides, the CDR3 is TGTGCCAGCTCACCCTCGGCTAGCGGGGCCCTATACGAGCAGTACTTC.